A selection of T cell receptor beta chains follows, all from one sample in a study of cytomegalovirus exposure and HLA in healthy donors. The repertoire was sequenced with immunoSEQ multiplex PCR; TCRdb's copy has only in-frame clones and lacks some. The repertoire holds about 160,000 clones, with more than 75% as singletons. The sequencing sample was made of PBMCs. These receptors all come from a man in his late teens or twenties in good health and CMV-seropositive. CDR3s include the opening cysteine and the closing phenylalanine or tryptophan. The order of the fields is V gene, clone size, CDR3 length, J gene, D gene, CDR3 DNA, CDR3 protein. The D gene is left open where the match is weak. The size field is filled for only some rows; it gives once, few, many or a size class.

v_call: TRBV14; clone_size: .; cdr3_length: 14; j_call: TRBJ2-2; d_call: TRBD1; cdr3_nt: TGTGCCAGCAGCCCGGACAGGGGGAGAGGGGAGCTGTTTTTT; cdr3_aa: CASSPDRGRGELFF
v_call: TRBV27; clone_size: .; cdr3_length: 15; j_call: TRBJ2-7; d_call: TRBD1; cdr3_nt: TGTGCCAGCAGTTACCTCGGGACAGGACTTTACGAGCAGTACTTC; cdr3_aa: CASSYLGTGLYEQYF
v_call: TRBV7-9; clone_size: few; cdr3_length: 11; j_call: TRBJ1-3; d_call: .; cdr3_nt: TGTGCCAGCAGTACTGGAAACACCATATATTTT; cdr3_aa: CASSTGNTIYF
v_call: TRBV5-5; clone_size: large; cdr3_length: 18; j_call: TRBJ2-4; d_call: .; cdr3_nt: TGTGCCAGCAGTTTCTCCAGGCTAGATGGACACGACAAAAACATTCAGTACTTC; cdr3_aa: CASSFSRLDGHDKNIQYF
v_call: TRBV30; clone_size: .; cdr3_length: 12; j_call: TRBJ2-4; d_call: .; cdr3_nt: TGTGCCTGGAGCCCACGGGGTGACATTCAGTACTTC; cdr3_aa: CAWSPRGDIQYF
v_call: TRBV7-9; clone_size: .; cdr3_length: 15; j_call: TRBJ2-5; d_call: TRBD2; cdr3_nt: TGTTCCAGCAGCGACTACGGACTAGCGGGGGAGACCCAGTACTTC; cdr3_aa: CSSSDYGLAGETQYF
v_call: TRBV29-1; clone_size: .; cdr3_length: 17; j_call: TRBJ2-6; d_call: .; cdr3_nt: TGCAGCGTGTGTGCAGGGCCCGATTTCTCTGGGGCCAACGTCCTGACTTTC; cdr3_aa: CSVCAGPDFSGANVLTF
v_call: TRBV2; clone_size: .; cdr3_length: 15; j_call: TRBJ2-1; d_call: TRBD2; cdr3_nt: TGTGCCAGCATCTATAGCGGGATCCGCCACAATGAGCAGTTCTTC; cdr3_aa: CASIYSGIRHNEQFF
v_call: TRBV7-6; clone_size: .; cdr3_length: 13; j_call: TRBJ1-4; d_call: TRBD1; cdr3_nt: TGTGCCAGCAGTCAGGGGGCAAGGGAAAAACTGTTTTTT; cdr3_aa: CASSQGAREKLFF
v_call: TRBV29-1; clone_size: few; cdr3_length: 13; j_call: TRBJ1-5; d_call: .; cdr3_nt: TGCAGCGTTAGGGACAACTTCAATCAGCCCCAGCATTTT; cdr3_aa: CSVRDNFNQPQHF
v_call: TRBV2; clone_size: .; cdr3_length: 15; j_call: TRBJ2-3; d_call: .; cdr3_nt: TGTGCCAGCTTCCTAGGACGGGGGAGCACAGATACGCAGTATTTT; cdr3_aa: CASFLGRGSTDTQYF
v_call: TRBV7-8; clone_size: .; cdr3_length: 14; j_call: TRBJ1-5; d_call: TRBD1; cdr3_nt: TGTGCCAGCAGCAAAAGGACAGGGCATCAGCCCCAGCATTTT; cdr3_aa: CASSKRTGHQPQHF
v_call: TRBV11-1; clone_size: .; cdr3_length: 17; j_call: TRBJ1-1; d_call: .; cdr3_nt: TGTGCCAGCAGCTCAAATGGGCCCGGGGATAGAGGTACTGAAGCTTTCTTT; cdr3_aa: CASSSNGPGDRGTEAFF
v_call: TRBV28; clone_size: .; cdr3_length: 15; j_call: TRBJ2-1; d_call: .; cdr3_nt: TGTGCCAGCAGTCCCGGACAGATCTCCTACAATGAGCAGTTCTTC; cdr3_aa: CASSPGQISYNEQFF
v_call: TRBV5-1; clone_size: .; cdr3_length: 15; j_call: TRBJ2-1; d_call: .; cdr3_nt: TGCGCCAGCAGCCAGGGCCCAGGCACCTACAATGAGCAGTTCTTC; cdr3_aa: CASSQGPGTYNEQFF
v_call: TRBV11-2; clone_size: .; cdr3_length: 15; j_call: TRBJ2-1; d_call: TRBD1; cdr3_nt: TGTGCCAGCAGCTTAGGGGGGACAGGGGCCAATGAGCAGTTCTTC; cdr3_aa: CASSLGGTGANEQFF
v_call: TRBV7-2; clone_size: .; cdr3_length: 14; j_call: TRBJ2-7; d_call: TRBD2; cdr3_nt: TGTGCCAGCAGCGGGACTAGCGGGAGTTACGAGCAGTACTTC; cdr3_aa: CASSGTSGSYEQYF
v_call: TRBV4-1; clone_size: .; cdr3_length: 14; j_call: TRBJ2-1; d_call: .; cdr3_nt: TGCGCCAGCAGCCACCCCAGGGGTCACAATGAGCAGTTCTTC; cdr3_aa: CASSHPRGHNEQFF
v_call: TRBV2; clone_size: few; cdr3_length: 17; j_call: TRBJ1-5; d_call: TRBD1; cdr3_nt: TGTGCCAGCAGCGAAACTGCCTCGGGACAGGGAGATCAGCCCCAGCATTTT; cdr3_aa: CASSETASGQGDQPQHF
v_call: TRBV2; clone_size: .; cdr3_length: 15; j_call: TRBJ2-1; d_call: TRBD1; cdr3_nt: TGTGCCAGCAGCGCCGACAGGGGCGCTTACAATGAGCAGTTCTTC; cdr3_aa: CASSADRGAYNEQFF
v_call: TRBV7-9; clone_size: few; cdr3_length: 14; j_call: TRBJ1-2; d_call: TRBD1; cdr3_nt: TGTGCCAGCAGCGCCACCGGACAGGGTAGCGGCTACACCTTC; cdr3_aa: CASSATGQGSGYTF
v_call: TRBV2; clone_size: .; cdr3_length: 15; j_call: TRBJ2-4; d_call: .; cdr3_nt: TGTGCCAGCATCGGCTCCAGGGGCCCCAAAAACAGTCAGTACTTC; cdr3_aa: CASIGSRGPKNSQYF
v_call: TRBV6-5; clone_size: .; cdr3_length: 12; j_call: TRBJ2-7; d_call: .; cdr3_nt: TGTGCCAGCAGTGGGGCAGACTACGAGCAGTACTTC; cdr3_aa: CASSGADYEQYF
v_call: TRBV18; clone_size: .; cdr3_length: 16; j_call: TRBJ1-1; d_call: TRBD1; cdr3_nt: TGTGCCAGCTCACGTGGGACAGGGGCCCCGAACACTGAAGCTTTCTTT; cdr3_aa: CASSRGTGAPNTEAFF
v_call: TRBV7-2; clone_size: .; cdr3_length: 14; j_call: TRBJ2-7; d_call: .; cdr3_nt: TGTGCCAGCAGCTTTACAGGTTCAACCTACGAGCAGTACTTC; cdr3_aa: CASSFTGSTYEQYF
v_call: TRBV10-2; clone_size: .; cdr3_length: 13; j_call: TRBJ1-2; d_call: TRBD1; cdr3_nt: TGCGCCAGCAGTGGGGACAGGGGGTATGGCTACACCTTC; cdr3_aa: CASSGDRGYGYTF
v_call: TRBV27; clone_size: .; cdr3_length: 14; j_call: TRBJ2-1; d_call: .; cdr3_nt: TGTGCCAGCAGTTTATTTGGGACACCCAATGAGCAGTTCTTC; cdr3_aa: CASSLFGTPNEQFF
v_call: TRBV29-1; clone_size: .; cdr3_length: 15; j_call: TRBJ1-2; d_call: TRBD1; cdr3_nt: TGCAGCGTTGACCCACAGGGGGAAGAATCTTATGGCTACACCTTC; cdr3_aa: CSVDPQGEESYGYTF
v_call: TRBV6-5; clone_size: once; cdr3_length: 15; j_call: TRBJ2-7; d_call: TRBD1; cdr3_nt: TGTGCCAGCAGTTACTCCGGGACAGGAAACTACGAGCAGTACTTC; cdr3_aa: CASSYSGTGNYEQYF
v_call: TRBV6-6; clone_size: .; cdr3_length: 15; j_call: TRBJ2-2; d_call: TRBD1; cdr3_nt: TGTGCCAGCAGTCCGGGACAGGAGAACACCGGGGAGCTGTTTTTT; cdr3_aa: CASSPGQENTGELFF
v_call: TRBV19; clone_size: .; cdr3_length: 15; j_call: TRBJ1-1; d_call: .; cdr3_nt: TGTGCCAGTAGTATAGGGCTTGGGGGCACCACTGAAGCTTTCTTT; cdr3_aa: CASSIGLGGTTEAFF
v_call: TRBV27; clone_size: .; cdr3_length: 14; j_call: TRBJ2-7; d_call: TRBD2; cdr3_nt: TGTGCCAGCAGTCCGGGACTAGTATTCCACGAGCAGTACTTC; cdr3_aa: CASSPGLVFHEQYF
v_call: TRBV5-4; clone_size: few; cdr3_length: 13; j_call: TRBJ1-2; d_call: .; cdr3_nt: TGTGCCAGCAGCTTGGGGACAGACTATGGCTACACCTTC; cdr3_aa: CASSLGTDYGYTF
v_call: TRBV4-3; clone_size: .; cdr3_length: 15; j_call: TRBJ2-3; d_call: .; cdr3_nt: TGCGCCAGCAGCCAAGATTACAGGGTCACAGATACGCAGTATTTT; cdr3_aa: CASSQDYRVTDTQYF
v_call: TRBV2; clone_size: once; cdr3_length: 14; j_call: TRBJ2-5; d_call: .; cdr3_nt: TGTGCCAGCAGGAAAAGCGGGTCCCAAGAGACCCAGTACTTC; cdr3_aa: CASRKSGSQETQYF
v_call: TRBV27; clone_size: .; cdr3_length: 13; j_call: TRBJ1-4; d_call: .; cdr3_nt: TGTGCCAGCAGTTCAACAACTAATGAAAAACTGTTTTTT; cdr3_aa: CASSSTTNEKLFF
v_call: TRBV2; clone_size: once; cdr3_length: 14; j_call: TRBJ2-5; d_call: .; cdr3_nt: TGTGCCAGCGCGACCCGGGGGAATCAAGAGACCCAGTACTTC; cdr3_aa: CASATRGNQETQYF
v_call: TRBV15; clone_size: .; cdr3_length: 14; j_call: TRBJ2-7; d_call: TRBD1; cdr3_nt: TGTGCCACCAGTAGAGACAGGGGCCCCTACGAGCAGTACTTC; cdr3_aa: CATSRDRGPYEQYF
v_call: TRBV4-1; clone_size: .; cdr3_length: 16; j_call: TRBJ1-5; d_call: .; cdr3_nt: TGCGCCAGCAGCCAAGGGGAGGGGTATAGCAATCAGCCCCAGCATTTT; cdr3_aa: CASSQGEGYSNQPQHF
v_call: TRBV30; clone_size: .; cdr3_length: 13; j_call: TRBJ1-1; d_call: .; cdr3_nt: TGTGCCTGGAATCTCGTCCCGAACACTGAAGCTTTCTTT; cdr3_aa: CAWNLVPNTEAFF
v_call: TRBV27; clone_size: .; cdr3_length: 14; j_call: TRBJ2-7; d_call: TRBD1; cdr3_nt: TGTGCCAGCAGCTGGACAGGGGGCTCCTACGAGCAGTACTTC; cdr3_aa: CASSWTGGSYEQYF